This is a list of T cell receptor beta chains from one sample in a study of CD8+ T cells in alopecia areata. Some clones are missing from TCRdb's copy, which holds only in-frame ones; the method was immunoSEQ multiplex PCR. The sample comprises under 130,000 clones, around 59% of which are singletons, and around 10% rests with the top ten. Source material: CD4+ T cells sorted from blood. The receptors originated from a human donor in good health. CDR3s include the opening cysteine and the closing phenylalanine or tryptophan. The D gene is left open where the match is weak. For some rows the clone size is stated as once, few or many, or as a class when expanded; others skip it.

clone size: NA; V gene: TRBV29-1; D gene: TRBD1; J gene: TRBJ1-5; CDR3 protein: CSVGTGSSGNQPQHF; CDR3 DNA: TGCAGCGTCGGGACAGGGAGCAGTGGCAATCAGCCCCAGCATTTT
clone size: NA; V gene: TRBV6-6; D gene: NA; J gene: TRBJ1-5; CDR3 protein: CASMSVWGGQPQHF; CDR3 DNA: TGTGCCAGCATGTCGGTCTGGGGAGGTCAGCCCCAGCATTTT
clone size: NA; V gene: TRBV23-1; D gene: NA; J gene: TRBJ2-5; CDR3 protein: CASSPRNGKNNHQETQYF; CDR3 DNA: TGCGCCAGCAGTCCCCGAAACGGGAAGAACAATCATCAAGAGACCCAGTACTTC
clone size: NA; V gene: TRBV6-6; D gene: NA; J gene: TRBJ2-7; CDR3 protein: CASSLGGSSYEQYF; CDR3 DNA: TGTGCCAGCAGTCTCGGAGGGAGCTCCTACGAGCAGTACTTC
clone size: NA; V gene: TRBV13; D gene: NA; J gene: TRBJ1-2; CDR3 protein: CASSLDVSGYGYTF; CDR3 DNA: TGTGCCAGCAGCTTAGATGTTTCAGGTTATGGCTACACCTTC
clone size: NA; V gene: TRBV6-1; D gene: NA; J gene: TRBJ2-5; CDR3 protein: CATPTIEGTQYF; CDR3 DNA: TGTGCCACCCCTACAATCGAGGGGACCCAGTACTTC
clone size: NA; V gene: TRBV12-5; D gene: NA; J gene: TRBJ1-1; CDR3 protein: CASGLVRGTEAFF; CDR3 DNA: TGTGCTAGTGGTTTGGTAAGGGGCACTGAAGCTTTCTTT
clone size: NA; V gene: TRBV29-1; D gene: NA; J gene: TRBJ2-6; CDR3 protein: CSPRGDGANVLTF; CDR3 DNA: TGCAGCCCGAGGGGGGACGGGGCCAACGTCCTGACTTTC
clone size: NA; V gene: TRBV20-1; D gene: NA; J gene: TRBJ2-7; CDR3 protein: CSASPGYEQYF; CDR3 DNA: TGCAGTGCTAGTCCGGGCTACGAGCAGTACTTC
clone size: NA; V gene: TRBV7-9; D gene: NA; J gene: TRBJ2-7; CDR3 protein: CASSSHSYEQYF; CDR3 DNA: TGTGCCAGCAGCTCCCACTCCTACGAGCAGTACTTC
clone size: NA; V gene: TRBV7-8; D gene: NA; J gene: TRBJ2-3; CDR3 protein: CASSLIPSRTDTQYF; CDR3 DNA: TGTGCCAGCAGCTTAATACCATCTCGCACAGATACGCAGTATTTT
clone size: NA; V gene: TRBV13; D gene: NA; J gene: TRBJ1-5; CDR3 protein: CASRAGPSNQPQHF; CDR3 DNA: TGTGCCAGCAGGGCAGGCCCCAGCAATCAGCCCCAGCATTTT
clone size: NA; V gene: TRBV29-1; D gene: TRBD1; J gene: TRBJ2-5; CDR3 protein: CSAAGQGQETQYF; CDR3 DNA: TGCAGCGCCGCGGGACAGGGGCAAGAGACCCAGTACTTC
clone size: NA; V gene: TRBV18; D gene: NA; J gene: TRBJ1-2; CDR3 protein: CASSGVRQDGYTF; CDR3 DNA: TGTGCCAGCTCAGGGGTCCGCCAGGATGGCTACACCTTC
clone size: few; V gene: TRBV7-2; D gene: TRBD1; J gene: TRBJ1-2; CDR3 protein: CASSLGGPTGRYGYTF; CDR3 DNA: TGTGCCAGCAGCTTAGGGGGACCGACAGGGCGCTATGGCTACACCTTC
clone size: NA; V gene: TRBV7-2; D gene: NA; J gene: TRBJ2-3; CDR3 protein: CASSLAPRARGDTQYF; CDR3 DNA: TGTGCCAGCAGCTTAGCGCCCAGGGCCAGAGGAGATACGCAGTATTTT
clone size: NA; V gene: TRBV9; D gene: TRBD2; J gene: TRBJ2-1; CDR3 protein: CASSPGLASNEQFF; CDR3 DNA: TGTGCCAGCAGTCCGGGACTAGCATCCAATGAGCAGTTCTTC
clone size: NA; V gene: TRBV4-2; D gene: TRBD2; J gene: TRBJ2-2; CDR3 protein: CASSRRTSGNTGELFF; CDR3 DNA: TGTGCCAGCAGCCGGCGGACTAGCGGAAACACCGGGGAGCTGTTTTTT
clone size: NA; V gene: TRBV15; D gene: NA; J gene: TRBJ2-4; CDR3 protein: CATSRHTEGGSDIQYF; CDR3 DNA: TGTGCCACCAGCAGGCACACCGAGGGGGGATCGGACATTCAGTACTTC
clone size: NA; V gene: TRBV4-1; D gene: TRBD1; J gene: TRBJ1-1; CDR3 protein: CASSQGDRVGNTEAFF; CDR3 DNA: TGCGCCAGCAGCCAAGGGGACAGGGTGGGGAACACTGAAGCTTTCTTT
clone size: NA; V gene: TRBV15; D gene: NA; J gene: TRBJ1-1; CDR3 protein: CATSRAGAGRDTEAFF; CDR3 DNA: TGTGCCACCAGCAGAGCCGGGGCCGGGAGGGACACTGAAGCTTTCTTT
clone size: NA; V gene: TRBV14; D gene: NA; J gene: TRBJ2-3; CDR3 protein: CASSQRGAPADTQYF; CDR3 DNA: TGTGCCAGCAGCCAACGGGGGGCCCCCGCAGATACGCAGTATTTT
clone size: NA; V gene: TRBV28; D gene: TRBD2; J gene: TRBJ2-5; CDR3 protein: CASSRSGEGPVGETQYF; CDR3 DNA: TGTGCCAGCAGTCGCTCTGGGGAGGGACCCGTAGGGGAGACCCAGTACTTC
clone size: few; V gene: TRBV29-1; D gene: TRBD1; J gene: TRBJ1-1; CDR3 protein: CSGSGQVNTEAFF; CDR3 DNA: TGCAGCGGGTCGGGACAGGTGAACACTGAAGCTTTCTTT
clone size: NA; V gene: TRBV5-1; D gene: TRBD1; J gene: TRBJ1-1; CDR3 protein: CASSIDRGGLNTEAFF; CDR3 DNA: TGCGCCAGCAGCATAGACAGGGGGGGCTTGAACACTGAAGCTTTCTTT
clone size: NA; V gene: TRBV7-2; D gene: TRBD1; J gene: TRBJ1-1; CDR3 protein: CASSLVTGTDTEAFF; CDR3 DNA: TGTGCCAGCAGCTTGGTGACCGGGACAGACACTGAAGCTTTCTTT
clone size: few; V gene: TRBV29-1; D gene: TRBD2; J gene: TRBJ2-1; CDR3 protein: CSVAPGGTYNEQFF; CDR3 DNA: TGCAGCGTTGCCCCGGGGGGAACCTACAATGAGCAGTTCTTC
clone size: NA; V gene: TRBV19; D gene: NA; J gene: TRBJ1-5; CDR3 protein: CASTTLQYSNQPQHF; CDR3 DNA: TGTGCCAGTACAACCCTCCAGTATAGCAATCAGCCCCAGCATTTT
clone size: NA; V gene: TRBV5-4; D gene: NA; J gene: TRBJ2-5; CDR3 protein: CASSLGPRAQYF; CDR3 DNA: TGTGCCAGCAGCTTAGGACCACGGGCCCAGTACTTC
clone size: few; V gene: TRBV25-1; D gene: TRBD1; J gene: TRBJ2-2; CDR3 protein: CASSESLSGGTGELFF; CDR3 DNA: TGTGCCAGCAGTGAAAGTTTATCAGGGGGCACCGGGGAGCTGTTTTTT
clone size: NA; V gene: TRBV2; D gene: NA; J gene: TRBJ2-5; CDR3 protein: CASSPQGSETQYF; CDR3 DNA: TGTGCCAGCAGTCCTCAGGGGAGTGAGACCCAGTACTTC
clone size: NA; V gene: TRBV2; D gene: NA; J gene: TRBJ2-7; CDR3 protein: CASIAAGVDYEQYF; CDR3 DNA: TGTGCCAGCATCGCGGCAGGGGTGGACTACGAGCAGTACTTC
clone size: NA; V gene: TRBV4-1; D gene: TRBD2; J gene: TRBJ2-7; CDR3 protein: CASSQGGGNSYEQYF; CDR3 DNA: TGCGCCAGCAGCCAAGGCGGGGGGAACTCCTACGAGCAGTACTTC
clone size: NA; V gene: TRBV27; D gene: NA; J gene: TRBJ1-5; CDR3 protein: CASSLRSGNQPQHF; CDR3 DNA: TGTGCCAGCAGTTTACGATCTGGGAATCAGCCCCAGCATTTT
clone size: few; V gene: TRBV4-1; D gene: TRBD1; J gene: TRBJ2-5; CDR3 protein: CASSQGARTGSGETQYF; CDR3 DNA: TGCGCCAGCAGCCAAGGAGCAAGGACAGGGAGTGGTGAGACCCAGTACTTC
clone size: NA; V gene: TRBV19; D gene: NA; J gene: TRBJ2-3; CDR3 protein: CASSMGTDTQYF; CDR3 DNA: TGTGCCAGTAGTATGGGGACAGATACGCAGTATTTT
clone size: few; V gene: TRBV28; D gene: TRBD1; J gene: TRBJ2-3; CDR3 protein: CASSSGQGTDTQYF; CDR3 DNA: TGTGCCAGCAGTTCGGGACAGGGCACAGATACGCAGTATTTT
clone size: few; V gene: TRBV4-1; D gene: NA; J gene: TRBJ1-3; CDR3 protein: CASSTTPPVGASGNTIYF; CDR3 DNA: TGCGCCAGCAGCACAACCCCCCCGGTGGGAGCCTCTGGAAACACCATATATTTT
clone size: NA; V gene: TRBV27; D gene: TRBD1; J gene: TRBJ2-3; CDR3 protein: CASSRDRGGTDTQYF; CDR3 DNA: TGTGCCAGCAGTCGGGACAGGGGGGGCACAGATACGCAGTATTTT
clone size: NA; V gene: TRBV7-2; D gene: NA; J gene: TRBJ1-4; CDR3 protein: CASSLSSGGVEKLFF; CDR3 DNA: TGTGCCAGCAGCTTATCATCCGGGGGTGTTGAAAAACTGTTTTTT
clone size: NA; V gene: TRBV7-9; D gene: NA; J gene: TRBJ2-2; CDR3 protein: CASSRLQGPGELFF; CDR3 DNA: TGTGCCAGCAGCAGACTACAGGGTCCCGGGGAGCTGTTTTTT
clone size: once; V gene: TRBV4-1; D gene: NA; J gene: TRBJ2-3; CDR3 protein: CASSQDAGTLNTQYF; CDR3 DNA: TGCGCCAGCAGCCAAGATGCAGGGACCTTGAACACGCAGTATTTT
clone size: NA; V gene: TRBV7-3; D gene: NA; J gene: TRBJ2-7; CDR3 protein: CASSLTTATEQYF; CDR3 DNA: TGTGCCAGCAGCTTAACGACAGCTACCGAGCAGTACTTC
clone size: NA; V gene: TRBV7-2; D gene: TRBD1; J gene: TRBJ2-1; CDR3 protein: CASSSSGGTSYNEQFF; CDR3 DNA: TGTGCCAGCAGCTCCTCAGGGGGCACCTCCTACAATGAGCAGTTCTTC
clone size: few; V gene: TRBV28; D gene: NA; J gene: TRBJ1-5; CDR3 protein: CASRTDSNQPQHF; CDR3 DNA: TGTGCCAGCAGGACCGATAGCAATCAGCCCCAGCATTTT
clone size: NA; V gene: TRBV5-6; D gene: NA; J gene: TRBJ2-7; CDR3 protein: CASSLKRFLSYEQYF; CDR3 DNA: TGTGCCAGCAGCTTGAAGAGGTTCCTCTCCTACGAGCAGTACTTC
clone size: NA; V gene: TRBV5-1; D gene: NA; J gene: TRBJ1-1; CDR3 protein: CASTMGEPRSWSTEAFF; CDR3 DNA: TGCGCCAGCACAATGGGTGAGCCCCGATCGTGGAGCACTGAAGCTTTCTTT
clone size: few; V gene: TRBV4-1; D gene: NA; J gene: TRBJ1-1; CDR3 protein: CASSQTKGFKGIEAFF; CDR3 DNA: TGCGCCAGCAGCCAAACAAAGGGATTCAAGGGGATAGAAGCTTTCTTT
clone size: few; V gene: TRBV7-2; D gene: TRBD1; J gene: TRBJ2-1; CDR3 protein: CASSPPGRDREAEQFF; CDR3 DNA: TGTGCCAGCAGCCCCCCGGGTAGGGACAGGGAAGCTGAGCAGTTCTTC
clone size: NA; V gene: TRBV5-6; D gene: NA; J gene: TRBJ1-6; CDR3 protein: CASSLYGYQGRSPLHF; CDR3 DNA: TGTGCCAGCAGCTTGTACGGGTACCAAGGGAGGTCACCCCTCCACTTT
clone size: NA; V gene: TRBV29-1; D gene: NA; J gene: TRBJ1-2; CDR3 protein: CSVRYNYGYTF; CDR3 DNA: TGCAGCGTTCGCTATAACTATGGCTACACCTTC
clone size: few; V gene: TRBV5-1; D gene: NA; J gene: TRBJ1-2; CDR3 protein: CASSVDGDYGYTF; CDR3 DNA: TGCGCCAGCAGCGTCGATGGTGACTATGGCTACACCTTC
clone size: NA; V gene: TRBV4-1; D gene: NA; J gene: TRBJ1-4; CDR3 protein: CASSQVPWGAANEKLFF; CDR3 DNA: TGCGCCAGCAGCCAAGTTCCGTGGGGCGCGGCTAATGAAAAACTGTTTTTT
clone size: few; V gene: TRBV5-1; D gene: TRBD1; J gene: TRBJ1-2; CDR3 protein: CASSLGQNYGYTF; CDR3 DNA: TGCGCCAGCAGTTTGGGACAGAACTATGGCTACACCTTC
clone size: NA; V gene: TRBV4-1; D gene: TRBD2; J gene: TRBJ2-5; CDR3 protein: CASSQDTSGIGKETQYF; CDR3 DNA: TGCGCCAGCAGCCAAGATACTAGCGGGATAGGAAAGGAGACCCAGTACTTC